A selection of T cell receptor beta chains follows, all from one sample in a study of shared clonotypes between healthy human individuals. The data were produced by immunoSEQ multiplex PCR, yet TCRdb's version contains in-frame clones alone and is incomplete. The data contain some 1.5 million clones, around 97% of them singletons. Sequencing was carried out using naive CD4+ T cells sorted from blood. Every receptor here comes from a man aged 25-45 years in good health. CDR3s include the opening cysteine and the closing phenylalanine or tryptophan. The D gene is left open where the match is weak. Expanded clones get a size class; other rows say once, few or many, or leave the size out.

>-|TRBV5-4|TRBD2|TRBJ2-7
TGTGCCAGCAGCTTGGGGATAGCGGGAGTCTACGAGCAGTACTTC
CASSLGIAGVYEQYF
>-|TRBV5-4|TRBD1|TRBJ2-1
TGTGCCAGCAGCCTATGGACAGGTAACTACAATGAGCAGTTCTTC
CASSLWTGNYNEQFF
>-|TRBV4-1|TRBD2|TRBJ2-5
TGCGCCAGCAGCCAATACGAAGCGGGGGGGGTACAAGAGACCCAGTACTTC
CASSQYEAGGVQETQYF
>-|TRBV28|-|TRBJ2-7
TGTGCCAGCAGTTCGGGCATACCTTACGAGCAGTACTTC
CASSSGIPYEQYF
>-|TRBV19|TRBD1|TRBJ2-4
TGTGCCAGTAGACAGGGGGACATTCAGTACTTC
CASRQGDIQYF
>-|TRBV29-1|-|TRBJ2-1
TGCAGCGCTCGCCCCCCCGGACAGAGGTATGAGCAGTTCTTC
CSARPPGQRYEQFF
>-|TRBV2|-|TRBJ2-7
TGTGCCAGCAGTCTAGGGAGGACCCTCTCCTACGAGCAGTACTTC
CASSLGRTLSYEQYF
>-|TRBV7-3|-|TRBJ1-1
TGTGCCAGCAGCTTAAGTGCGGGGAACACTGAAGCTTTCTTT
CASSLSAGNTEAFF
>-|TRBV4-1|-|TRBJ2-3
TGCGCCAGCAGCCAAGCTCAGGGGACTAGCACAGATACGCAGTATTTT
CASSQAQGTSTDTQYF
>-|TRBV15|TRBD1|TRBJ2-2
TGTGCCACCAGCAGAGATCTTGGGACAGTAACCGGGGAGCTGTTTTTT
CATSRDLGTVTGELFF
>-|TRBV28|TRBD2|TRBJ2-3
TGTGCCACCCGCATAGCGGGAGGGCCCCCTACGCAGTATTTT
CATRIAGGPPTQYF
>-|TRBV7-2|-|TRBJ1-5
TGTGCCAGCAGCAAAGAGGCTCAGCCCCAGCATTTT
CASSKEAQPQHF
>-|TRBV9|TRBD1|TRBJ1-2
TGTGCCAGCAGCGTAACCGGACAGGGTACCCTAGGCTACACCTTC
CASSVTGQGTLGYTF
>-|TRBV7-9|-|TRBJ1-2
TGTGCCAGCAGCTTCCTTCTGGGTTCTAACTATGGCTACACCTTC
CASSFLLGSNYGYTF
>once|TRBV9|TRBD2|TRBJ2-3
TGTGCCAGCAGCGTAGCGCTAGCGGGAGGGTTGGGGGGCACAGATACGCAGTATTTT
CASSVALAGGLGGTDTQYF
>-|TRBV18|TRBD1|TRBJ1-5
TGTGCCAGCTCGTCCGGGACAGGTCCGAATCAGCCCCAGCATTTT
CASSSGTGPNQPQHF
>-|TRBV27|-|TRBJ2-3
TGTGCCAGCAGTCCGACCGGGACCGGCGTTATTGTTGCGCAGTATTTT
CASSPTGTGVIVAQYF
>-|TRBV6-4|TRBD1|TRBJ2-6
TGTGCCAGCAGTCCGACAGGGTCGGCCTCTGGGGCCAACGTCCTGACTTTC
CASSPTGSASGANVLTF
>-|TRBV4-2|-|TRBJ1-1
TGTGCCAGCAGCCAAGGCGGCTTTGCATCGGCTTTCTTT
CASSQGGFASAFF